This entry lists 31 T cell receptor beta chains sequenced from one sample in a study of blood T cell repertoires in COVID-19. Profiling relied on immunoSEQ multiplex PCR, and the TCRdb table lists in-frame clones only, not all of them. The repertoire holds some 300,000 clones, with 89% as singletons. What was sequenced was PBMCs or T cells enriched from blood (not recorded which). These receptor sequences come from a woman in her thirties or forties who had recovered from COVID-19.

The V and J genes are TRBV4-1 and TRBJ1-4, with D perhaps matching TRBD1 (5 bases). The V end lost 1 base, the J end lost 4 bases, and 13 bases lay between the germline ends. Germline V gives CDR1 MGHRA, CDR2 YSYEKL. The CDR3 runs to 16 residues. The CDR3 loop reads CASSQVRDRGNEKLFF. DNA for the CDR3: TGCGCCAGCAGCCAAGTCCGTGATAGGGGTAATGAAAAACTGTTTTTT.

This clone was observed many times. The chain carries TRBV5-4 and TRBJ1-1, with D possibly TRBD1 on 5 matching bases. CDR1 and CDR2 from the germline V gene are SGHNT and YYREEE (reference sequence). This CDR3 region has 13 residues. V shed 0 bases and J shed 6 bases, with 9 bases lying between them. In nucleotides, the CDR3 is TGTGCCAGCAGCTTGGTCCGGGGGGCTGAAGCTTTCTTT. This translates into CASSLVRGAEAFF.

The V gene is TRBV27, the J gene TRBJ1-2; D unresolved. The CDR3 is 12 amino acids. Per germline, CDR1 MNHEY and CDR2 SMNVEV (reference sequence). Trimming left V 4 bases short and J 8 bases short, with 11 bases between. CDR3 nucleotide sequence: TGTGCCAGCAGTTCGCCGGCGGGAGGCTACACCTTC. It yields the protein CASSSPAGGYTF.

V gene TRBV5-1 combines with J gene TRBJ2-5; 9 nucleotides line up with TRBD2. The CDR3 extends over 16 amino acids. CDR1 is SGHRS and CDR2 is YFSETQ in the germline V gene. V lost 0 bases to trimming and J lost 0 bases; unmatched junction nucleotides: 3. The DNA of the CDR3 is TGCGCCAGCAGCTTGGGGGGACTAGCCAACCAAGAGACCCAGTACTTC. Its translation is CASSLGGLANQETQYF.

The V and J genes are TRBV3-1 (or the pseudogene TRBV3-2) and TRBJ2-1, with D tentatively TRBD2 (5 bases). The V gene lost 1 base and the J gene lost 2 bases, with 9 bases spanning the gap. This CDR3 comprises 15 residues. CDR1 and CDR2 (germline): LGHDT, YNNKEL (reference sequence). The CDR3 DNA sequence: TGTGCCAGCAGCCAAGCGACGGGGACCTACAATGAGCAGTTCTTC. Protein product: CASSQATGTYNEQFF.

The chain employs TRBV3-1 (or the pseudogene TRBV3-2) and TRBJ2-1; TRBD2 is a possible D gene (7 bases). The CDR3 length is 14 residues. CDR1 is LGHDT, CDR2 YNNKEL, per germline (reference sequence). The V end was cut by 2 bases, the J end by 14 bases, with 19 bases between. CDR3 sequence reads: CASSQPPGTGGKFF. CDR3 in DNA: TGTGCCAGCAGCCAACCCCCCGGGACGGGGGGCAAGTTCTTC.

This chain connects TRBV7-2 to TRBJ1-4; D possibly corresponds to TRBD1 (5 bases). This CDR3 region has 13 residues. Between the trimmed V and J ends, which lost 1 base and 6 bases, there was a span of 6 bases. CDR1 and CDR2 (germline): SGHTA, FQGNSA. CDR3 sequence: CASSLGRDEKLFF. The CDR3 region has the DNA TGTGCCAGCAGCTTAGGCAGGGATGAAAAACTGTTTTTT.

This chain joins TRBV3-1 (or the pseudogene TRBV3-2) and TRBJ1-1, with 11 bases that match TRBD1. This CDR3 region has 18 residues. Germline trimming cut 0 bases from V and 4 bases from J; bases unmatched to any gene: 10. Germline V gene data show CDR1 as LGHDT and CDR2 as YNNKEL (reference sequence). CDR3 sequence: CASSQDRDRGMEGTEAFF. CDR3 nucleotides: TGTGCCAGCAGCCAAGATCGGGACAGGGGGATGGAGGGCACTGAAGCTTTCTTT.

Points on this clone: Germline is not matched at one junction end, which may reflect a read error. The chain recombines TRBV10-1 with TRBJ1-2; tentatively, D is TRBD1 (5 bases). The V gene's germline CDR1 is WNHNN and CDR2 SYGVQD (reference sequence). The CDR3 spans 14 residues. CDR3 nucleotide sequence: TGCGCCAGCTGCAGATGGGGCTTGAACTCTGGCTACACCTTC. Translation gives CASCRWGLNSGYTF.

The chain recombines TRBV5-1 with TRBJ1-1, with D possibly TRBD1 on 5 matching bases. V lost 4 bases to trimming and J lost 7 bases, with 11 bases between them. This CDR3 has 12 residues. Germline V CDR1 and CDR2: SGHRS, YFSETQ. The CDR3: CASSPNQGEAFF. CDR3 in DNA: TGCGCCAGCAGCCCAAACCAGGGTGAAGCTTTCTTT.

In its sample, this clone was seen once. The chain carries TRBV6-5 and TRBJ1-5; possibly TRBD1 for D (5 bases). The germline V gene encodes CDR1 MNHEY and CDR2 SVGAGI. The CDR3 length is 12 residues. V lost 3 bases and J 7 bases, leaving 7 bases between the germline ends. CDR3 loop: CASSYAGQPQHF. DNA for the CDR3: TGTGCCAGCAGTTATGCAGGGCAGCCCCAGCATTTT.

The genes are TRBV19 and TRBJ2-2, with D unresolved. The V and J ends lost 4 bases and 6 bases respectively, with 15 bases between them. This CDR3 is built from 15 residues. The V gene's germline CDR1 is LNHDA and CDR2 SQIVND (reference sequence). CDR3 in amino acids: CASSTPGLRSGELFF. Here the CDR3 DNA reads TGTGCCAGTAGTACCCCCGGGTTACGGTCCGGGGAGCTGTTTTTT.

The chain joins TRBV2 to TRBJ1-6, with TRBD1 identical over 9 bases. Germline trimming cut 5 bases from V and 5 bases from J; bases unmatched to any gene: 4. The germline V gene encodes CDR1 SNHLY and CDR2 FYNNEI. The length of the CDR3 is 15 residues. CDR3 amino acids: CASSLDRGHNSPLHF. CDR3 DNA sequence: TGTGCCAGCAGTCTGGACAGGGGCCATAATTCACCCCTCCACTTT.

The chain carries TRBV2 and TRBJ2-7; D is perhaps TRBD1 (5 bases). Per germline, CDR1 SNHLY and CDR2 FYNNEI. The CDR3 has 12 amino acids. Trimming cost V 4 bases and J 5 bases, with 9 bases left between them. The CDR3, as DNA: TGTGCCAGCAGTGGACAGAACAACGAGCAGTACTTC. This translates into CASSGQNNEQYF. Full variable domain (remainder filled in from reference TRBV2 and TRBJ2-7): EPEVTQTPSHQVTQMGQEVILRCVPISNHLYFYWYRQILGQKVEFLVSFYNNEISEKSEIFDDQFSVERPDGSNFTLKIRSTKLEDSAMYFCASSGQNNEQYFGPGTRLTVT.

The chain couples TRBV7-3 to TRBJ2-3; TRBD2 is a possible D gene (6 bases). The CDR3 runs to 14 residues. Germline loops: CDR1 SGHTA, CDR2 FQGTGA. V shed 5 bases and J shed 3 bases, with 12 bases lying between them. As DNA, the CDR3 is TGTGCCAGCAGCCAGGAGGGCCAGACAGATACGCAGTATTTT. Its translation is CASSQEGQTDTQYF.

The gene calls are TRBV5-8 and TRBJ1-5; D call uncertain. V was pared by 1 base and J by 1 base, with 12 bases between. The CDR3 spans 16 residues. CDR1 and CDR2 (germline): SGHTS, YDEGEE. CDR3: CASSLSPGLSNQPQHF. CDR3 in DNA: TGTGCCAGCAGCTTGAGTCCGGGTTTGAGCAATCAGCCCCAGCATTTT. Full variable domain (missing parts from reference TRBV5-8 and TRBJ1-5): EAGVTQSPTHLIKTRGQQATLRCSPISGHTSVYWYQQALGLGLQFLLWYDEGEERNRGNFPPRFSGRQFPNYSSELNVNALELEDSALYLCASSLSPGLSNQPQHFGDGTRLSIL.

The genes are TRBV5-6 and TRBJ2-7; the match to TRBD1 covers 7 bases. Germline loops: CDR1 SGHDT, CDR2 YYEEEE. The CDR3 runs to 13 residues. V trimming: 4 bases; J trimming: 7 bases; junction bases outside the gene matches: 8. This chain's CDR3 is CASSTTGEREQYF. In nucleotides, the CDR3 is TGTGCCAGCAGCACCACAGGGGAGAGGGAGCAGTACTTC.

The CDR3: CASSFGFKETQYF. The CDR3 nucleotides read TGTGCCAGCAGCTTTGGCTTCAAAGAGACCCAGTACTTC. The rearrangement links TRBV11-2 to TRBJ2-5; D gene ambiguous. V was clipped by 3 bases and J by 3 bases, with 8 bases between them. The germline V gene has CDR1 SGHAT and CDR2 FQNNGV. The CDR3 is made up of 13 amino acids.

The rearrangement uses TRBV3-1 (or the pseudogene TRBV3-2) and TRBJ1-1; TRBD1 aligns across 7 bases. The CDR3 spans 14 residues. J was trimmed by 10 bases and V by 1 base; bases with no gene match: 9. Germline V lookup: CDR1 LGHDT, CDR2 YNNKEL (reference sequence). The CDR3 sequence is CASSQAMTGKGAFF. CDR3 DNA: TGTGCCAGCAGCCAAGCCATGACAGGGAAAGGAGCTTTCTTT.

In regard to this clone: Sequence at one end of the junction differs from germline and may be a read error. The J gene is TRBJ2-7, the V gene TRBV5-1, with 9 bases aligning to TRBD1. The CDR3 spans 14 residues. Germline CDR1 SGHRS, CDR2 YFSETQ. The CDR3 DNA reads as TGCGCCAGCAGTTTGGACAGGGGAGAATACGAGCAGTACTTC. Protein: CASSLDRGEYEQYF.

The V and J genes are TRBV20-1 and TRBJ2-4; 8 bases align to TRBD1. The germline V gene encodes CDR1 DFQATT and CDR2 SNEGSKA (reference sequence). V lost 3 bases, J lost 0 bases, and 13 bases stayed unmatched. CDR3 size: 18 residues. CDR3 coding DNA: TGCAGTGCTAGTTGGCAGGGGGCTATTATGGTAGCCAAAAACATTCAGTACTTC. It specifies CSASWQGAIMVAKNIQYF.

The chain recombines TRBV19 with TRBJ2-2; 9 nucleotides align to TRBD1. This CDR3 has 14 amino acids. In germline, CDR1 is LNHDA, CDR2 SQIVND (reference sequence). Trimming at V came to 6 bases and at J to 4 bases, leaving 3 bases not matched to a gene. The CDR3 DNA follows: TGTGCCAGTAGGGGACAGGGTATCACCGGGGAGCTGTTTTTT. Translating it yields CASRGQGITGELFF.

This chain uses TRBV5-1 with TRBJ2-1; no clear D gene. This CDR3 is 15 amino acids long. The germline V gene has CDR1 SGHRS and CDR2 YFSETQ. V shed 4 bases and J shed 3 bases, with 14 bases lying between them. In nucleotides, the CDR3 is TGCGCCAGCAGCGTGTCGGAAAGGAGCTACAATGAGCAGTTCTTC. Translation: CASSVSERSYNEQFF.

The V and J genes are TRBV6-2 or TRBV6-3 and TRBJ2-7; no firm D call. The CDR3 totals 16 residues. Germline V gene data show CDR1 as MNHEY and CDR2 as SVGEGT. V lost 2 bases and J lost 6, with 20 bases in between. The chain's CDR3 is CASSYLLSSRSPEQYF. The DNA for the CDR3 is TGTGCCAGCAGTTACCTTCTATCGTCTAGGTCTCCCGAGCAGTACTTC.

V usage is TRBV3-1 (or the pseudogene TRBV3-2) and J usage is TRBJ2-3; D not certain. The CDR3 sequence is 14 residues long. Trimming removed 1 base at V and 2 bases at J, with 7 bases between. The germline CDR1 and CDR2 sequences are LGHDT and YNNKEL (reference sequence). The CDR3: CASSQGYNTDTQYF. The CDR3 nucleotides read TGTGCCAGCAGCCAAGGTTACAACACAGATACGCAGTATTTT.

The chain employs TRBV19 and TRBJ1-5, with TRBD1 as a possible D gene (6 bases). Germline lookup yields CDR1 LNHDA and CDR2 SQIVND (reference sequence). V was cut by 7 bases and J by 3 bases, with 13 bases left in between. This CDR3 contains 14 residues. CDR3 nucleotide sequence: TGTGCCAGTATAAAAGGACAGAACAATCAGCCCCAGCATTTT. Translating it yields CASIKGQNNQPQHF.

The J gene is TRBJ2-6, the V gene TRBV6-2 or TRBV6-3, with D possibly being TRBD2 (6 bases). Between the trimmed V and J ends, which lost 2 bases and 11 bases, there was a span of 13 bases. This CDR3 region has 14 residues. Germline V gene sequence: CDR1 MNHEY, CDR2 SVGEGT. In DNA, the CDR3 is TGTGCCAGCAGTTACGGGGCAGGGAGGTACGTCCTGACTTTC. The encoded protein is CASSYGAGRYVLTF.

This chain links TRBV5-1 with TRBJ2-6; unclear D gene. With 4 bases removed from V and 0 bases from J, the gap between germline ends came to 17 bases. Germline V gene sequence: CDR1 SGHRS, CDR2 YFSETQ. This CDR3 has 18 amino acids. CDR3 region: CASSPGTAPNSGANVLTF. For the CDR3, the DNA is TGCGCCAGCAGCCCGGGTACGGCCCCCAACTCTGGGGCCAACGTCCTGACTTTC.

This clone has only one observation. The junction differs from germline at one of its ends, possibly a read error. The CDR3 DNA follows: TGCGCCAGCAGCTTGTCGTTAGGGACTAGCTCCTCCGAGCAGTACTTC. Its protein product is CASSLSLGTSSSEQYF. This sequence joins TRBV5-1 and TRBJ2-7; 9 nucleotides match TRBD2. The germline CDR1 and CDR2 sequences are SGHRS and YFSETQ. The CDR3 runs to 16 residues.

This clone appeared a single time. The rearrangement uses TRBV9 and TRBJ2-3; 10 nucleotides agree with TRBD2. CDR1 and CDR2 (germline): SGDLS, YYNGEE. V lost 7 bases, J lost 3 bases, and 14 bases stayed unmatched. The CDR3 is 17 residues long. CDR3 sequence reads: CASGLSSAGGPTDTQYF. CDR3 DNA: TGTGCCAGCGGCCTCTCCTCAGCGGGAGGGCCAACAGATACGCAGTATTTT. Together with reference TRBV9 and TRBJ2-3, the CDR3 gives the full variable domain: DSGVTQTPKHLITATGQRVTLRCSPRSGDLSVYWYQQSLDQGLQFLIQYYNGEERAKGNILERFSAQQFPDLHSELNLSSLELGDSALYFCASGLSSAGGPTDTQYFGPGTRLTVL.

The chain uses TRBV18 and TRBJ1-1; 8 positions agree with TRBD1. CDR1 and CDR2 from the germline V gene are KGHSH and LQKENI. The CDR3 length is 17 residues. J was trimmed by 1 base and V by 5 bases; bases with no gene match: 12. CDR3 sequence: CASSTGGQGKRNTEAFF. DNA of the CDR3: TGTGCCAGCTCAACGGGAGGACAGGGAAAAAGGAACACTGAAGCTTTCTTT.